The next 2 T cell receptor beta chains were all read from a single sample in a study of T-cell reconstitution after alpha-beta-depleted transplantation in children. Unique molecular identifiers were incorporated into the prepared TCRbeta library. TCRdb analysed the PCR reads with MiXCR anew, one entry per CDR3 protein. Altogether 550,000 to 800,000 distinct CDR3 sequences are present, less than 15% being singletons, with the ten largest covering around 0.79%. The source was PBMCs, collected before TCRalphabeta/CD19-depleted stem cell transplant. The receptor set was obtained from a girl under 10 years old with congenital amegakaryocytic thrombocytopenia, due to receive a stem cell transplant.

This clonotype occurred many times. The V and J genes are TRBV29-1 and TRBJ2-7; D is perhaps TRBD1 or TRBD2 (5 bases each). Germline V lookup: CDR1 SQVTM, CDR2 ANQGSEA. The V end lost 0 bases, the J end lost 3 bases, and 12 bases lay between the germline ends. The CDR3 is 14 residues long. CDR3 in amino acids: CSVEDSGPRYEQYF. CDR3 nucleotides: TGCAGCGTTGAAGATTCGGGACCTCGCTACGAGCAGTACTTC.

This clonotype came up a few times. V gene TRBV29-1 combines with J gene TRBJ2-4; tentative D call: TRBD1 (6 bases). Germline V CDR1 and CDR2: SQVTM, ANQGSEA. V was pared by 7 bases and J by 1 base, with 11 bases between. The CDR3 length is 13 residues. CDR3 sequence: CSAATGAKNIQYF. DNA of the CDR3: TGCAGCGCAGCTACAGGGGCCAAAAACATTCAGTACTTC.